This TCR beta chain derives from a study of cytomegalovirus exposure and HLA in healthy donors (dated 2017 in TCRdb). With respect to the entire study: An earlier analysis of 587 of the donors reported about 300 Gb of sequence data and 100 million to 120 million unique TCR beta sequences obtained from about 179 million T cells. About 330 gigabases of sequencing data and roughly 81 million unique TCR sequences made up an early release that covered over 550 HLA-typed donors. Of the roughly 400 genotyped donors, around 81% fell in the genetic ancestry cluster associated with self-reported Caucasian donors. The study aimed to test whether cataloging public T cell receptors could reveal signatures of past pathogen exposure. The T cell repertoires of 700 or so subjects were profiled by immunosequencing and related to cytomegalovirus serostatus. In addition to the first cohort of 650 to 800 subjects, a separate validation cohort of 120 different subjects was used. The study combined high-throughput TCR immunosequencing, statistical association of individual TCRs with disease status, and machine learning to predict cytomegalovirus infection status. To study patterns of TCR occurrence, a later analysis re-analyzed previously published TCR beta repertoires from more than 550 donors and added high-resolution HLA genotyping. In the later analysis, no new phenotypic data were used to find candidate immune exposures; instead, reliance was placed on TCR beta sequences and their occurrence across donors. To decide whether each TCR beta V gene segment behaved as functional or pseudogenic, an earlier analysis of approximately 600 of the donors relied on high-throughput TCR beta sequencing. Donor age, sex, ethnicity and CMV serostatus were collected together with the repertoire data. Genome-wide SNP genotypes for about 60% of the roughly 700 donors were used in a later genetic analysis, which treated that subset as a discovery cohort. Every discovery cohort repertoire had been produced on one sequencing platform. HLA typing covered class I and class II loci at four-digit resolution. The number of typed donors differed by locus: about 620-630 for A, B, C, DRB1 and DQB1; 500 to 550 for DQA1; some 610 for DPA1; and 450 to 480 for DPB1. Roughly five DR-DQ haplotypes were handled as single units for association and clustering because linkage in the cohort was strong. On average, around 230,000 unique TCR beta nucleotide sequences were sequenced per donor among a few hundred genotyped donors of the cohort, with roughly 18% of those sequences being non-productive.

Libraries were constructed by the immunoSEQ multiplex PCR assay. For the multiplex PCR, a mixture combining 60 forward primers for TCR Vbeta segments and 13 reverse primers for TCR Jbeta segments was used. A multiplex PCR assay on genomic DNA amplified the CDR3 region of rearranged TCR beta genes. The Illumina HiSeq System was used to sequence the amplified TCR beta libraries as 87-base-pair reads. The original pipeline was this. Across the 700 or so repertoires, a later analysis counted some 81 million unique TCR beta chains, around 10 million of which were shared by at least two donors. Raw reads were error-corrected and collapsed into unique sequences by a nearest-neighbor algorithm in which closely related sequences were merged to remove PCR and sequencing errors. V, D and J gene segments were assigned by aligning CDR3 sequences to IMGT reference sequences. Each retained sequence needed at least a six-nucleotide match to both a V gene segment and a J gene segment. A rearrangement counted as productive if the CDR3 had no stop codons and remained in frame with V and J, and every other rearrangement counted as non-productive. Following IMGT convention, CDR3 was defined as the stretch from the second conserved V-encoded cysteine to the conserved J-encoded phenylalanine. Sequences without an unambiguous match to a single V gene segment were excluded from the earlier analysis of approximately 560 of the donors. An earlier analysis of under 750 of the donors called V segments functional above 56.7% productive rearrangements and segregating when the between-donor standard deviation exceeded 5%. A statistical classification framework was developed to diagnose cytomegalovirus status using the catalog of TCR beta chain sequences. In a later analysis, V and J genes were assigned by comparing TCR nucleotide sequences against IMGT/GENE-DB human TR gene sequences. In a later analysis, CDR3 sequences and most-parsimonious VDJ recombination scenarios were assigned using the TCRdist pipeline. In a later analysis, each TCR beta chain was defined by its CDR3 amino acid sequence together with its V-gene family, and reads lacking a unique V-gene family were excluded. A later analysis removed several hundred highly shared, low-generation-probability nucleotide sequences to deal with suspected cross-contamination and a sequencing artifact. For each public chain, a later analysis derived a clonal expansion index from normalized ranks of inferred template counts within each repertoire. Generation probabilities in a later analysis came from a VDJ recombination model fitted to out-of-frame rearrangements, and those results were checked against IGoR. In a later analysis, TCR-TCR, TCR-HLA and TCR-CMV co-occurrence was scored with hypergeometric tests, and a repertoire-size bias correction was applied to TCR pairs. To estimate false discovery rates, a later analysis permuted the HLA or CMV assignments 20 times. In a later analysis, co-occurring TCRs were grouped with DBSCAN, and TCRdist sequence similarity was added when clustering was performed within HLA-allele-positive subsets. Repertoires with fewer than 30,000 or more than 120,000 public chains were left out of co-occurrence clustering, as were about five repertoires with anomalous nucleotide sharing. Entries here come from immuneACCESS through TCRdb and include only in-frame sequences with V and J called. Some clones fail to appear in such tables; in the studies checked, an unresolved V gene covers under half of the shortfall, and the cause of the remainder is unknown. V and J calls and clone size follow that table, whereas D and trimming were derived from the DNA. Present in this sample are hundreds of thousands of clones, around 84% of which were seen just once. The ten most abundant clones make up 0.24% of the sample.

Notes on this clone: The specificity of this receptor is unknown. Per-nucleotide qualities are absent, and no much larger clonotype sits a single base away.

Results the study describes overall, beyond this receptor: V-gene and J-gene trimming of TCR beta chains was associated with a missense DCLRE1C variant in a later genetic analysis, and the association was replicated in an independent cohort. Immune exposure information for the cohort was limited to CMV serostatus. A cluster of highly shared sequence variants was judged likely to represent a technical artifact of the sequencing pipeline. According to a later analysis, TCR association rates differed among HLA loci, with DRB1 alleles showing the most associated TCRs and HLA-C alleles showing the fewest. Specific HLA alleles were associated with 15,000 to 20,000 TCR beta sequences at a false discovery rate of 0.05 in a later analysis. When HLA alleles, especially DR and DQ, strongly co-occurred, attributing TCR associations to individual alleles was difficult. Because HLA typing was unavailable for some donors at each locus, only the typed subset was used in association tests. Only TCR beta chains were sequenced in this cohort, and the absence of alpha or paired-chain data limited detectable features. The classifier was reported to diagnose cytomegalovirus status with high specificity and sensitivity in both the original cohort and the validation cohort. About 15 rarely observed V segments, including chromosome 9 orphons, were excluded from the earlier analysis of several hundred of the donors because counts were too low. Sequencing depth was assumed to be roughly uniform across donors in the presence/absence analyses, though that assumption may not hold. Some IMGT-functional V segments, including TRBV6-2 and TRBV6-3, could not be told apart with the 87-base-pair reads, so those segments were excluded. In a later analysis, HLA-associated TCR beta chains showed more clonal expansion and lower generation probabilities than non-associated chains that were equally common. Linkage disequilibrium might explain the correlated functional status among segregating V segments, but an unknown experimental factor could not be excluded. A later genetic analysis reported fewer N-insertions in productive TCRs among donors in an Asian-associated ancestry cluster than the roughly 720-donor mean. Broadly in line with IMGT annotations, most TCR beta V segments showed up in productive rearrangements about 87% or about 30% of the time in an earlier analysis of 587 of the donors. In vitro tests confirmed that a few of the cytomegalovirus-associated TCR beta chains recognize cytomegalovirus antigens. According to a later analysis, parvovirus B19, influenza, CMV and Epstein-Barr virus appeared linked to several top co-occurrence clusters. In a later analysis, most CMV-associated TCR beta chains were found to appear HLA-restricted, with HLA associations seemingly driven largely by CMV exposure. The authors suggested that the approach could potentially be generalized to other disease states and immunological phenotypes. A further reported finding was that TCR beta sequences accurately predicted the HLA-A and HLA-B alleles for most subjects in the first cohort. Across donors, most TCR sequences were observed very rarely, whereas some public TCRs were present in many individuals. The study gave a list of some 150 TCR beta chains associated with cytomegalovirus.

The cohort consisted of fewer than 700 healthy bone marrow donors. All cohort members were sampled while nominally healthy, although unrecorded immune exposures were likely present. The donor tested CMV seronegative and was one of the 352 seronegative cohort members. A peripheral blood sample was collected from each donor, and TCR beta sequencing was performed on peripheral blood mononuclear cells. The Qiagen DNeasy Blood Extraction Kit was used to extract genomic DNA from the blood cell samples. V and J lose 0 bases and 5 bases, and a span of 9 bases separates them. The germline V gene gives CDR1 as SGHTA and CDR2 as FQGNSA. From its cysteine to its phenylalanine, the CDR3 spans 14 amino acids. Kept here is only the CDR3 DNA, which spans 42 bases and is read in frame from base 1.

The receptor was derived from a girl aged 2 to 9 in good health and CMV-seronegative. The source material was PBMCs. Recombination linked TRBV7-2 to TRBJ2-3; TRBD1 is possibly the D segment (7 matching bases). CDR3 loop: CASSLAQGGDTQYF. The nucleotides read TGTGCCAGCAGCTTAGCGCAGGGGGGAGATACGCAGTATTTT.